One and the same sample provided the 4 T cell receptor beta chains below, sequenced in a study of blood T cell repertoires in COVID-19. Repertoires were generated with immunoSEQ multiplex PCR, while TCRdb's copy carries only in-frame clones and drops some. The data contain roughly 670,000 clones, around 90% of them singletons. The sequenced sample was peripheral blood. The source of these receptors is a woman under 30 with acute or convalescent COVID-19.

The gene calls are TRBV7-3 and TRBJ2-2, with a possible D match to TRBD1 (6 bases). V lost 2 bases and J 0 bases, leaving 10 bases between the germline ends. CDR3 size: 16 residues. Germline CDR1 reads SGHTA; CDR2 reads FQGTGA. This CDR3 reads CASSLSGTTNTGELFF. CDR3 DNA sequence: TGTGCCAGCAGCTTATCCGGGACAACGAACACCGGGGAGCTGTTTTTT.

The chain has TRBV19 and TRBJ1-4, with D uncertain. Germline V CDR1 and CDR2: LNHDA, SQIVND (reference sequence). This CDR3 is built from 12 residues. V lost 2 bases, J lost 7 bases, and 5 bases lay in between. The CDR3 DNA sequence: TGTGCCAGTAGTATATTCGGTGAAAAACTGTTTTTT. It encodes CASSIFGEKLFF.

The chain uses TRBV10-3 and TRBJ1-5; D possibly corresponds to TRBD1 (5 bases). Germline lookup yields CDR1 ENHRY and CDR2 SYGVKD. The CDR3 is made up of 14 amino acids. Deletions cut 10 bases from V and 8 bases from J, with 21 bases between. CDR3 amino acids: CATCRQKGPEPQHF. The CDR3 DNA reads TGTGCCACCTGCCGACAGAAAGGACCGGAGCCCCAGCATTTT.

The chain recombines TRBV2 with TRBJ2-2; tentatively, D is TRBD2 (6 bases). CDR1 SNHLY and CDR2 FYNNEI come from the germline V gene. The V end lost 6 bases, the J end lost 5 bases, and 10 bases lay between the germline ends. The CDR3 loop spans 13 amino acids. The CDR3 spells CASRSEGTGELFF. The CDR3, as DNA: TGTGCCAGCAGATCGGAGGGAACCGGGGAGCTGTTTTTT.